A selection of T cell receptor beta chains follows, all from one sample in a study of control samples from healthy donors and cancer patients. This table comes from immunoSEQ multiplex PCR, and its TCRdb copy is limited to in-frame clones, with some not included. The sample lists 150,000 or so clones; over 85% were seen once. The sample was blood. These receptors all stem from a young man in good health. Both conserved end residues are part of each CDR3. A row's size may be missing; if present it is once, few, many or a size class.

j_call,clone_size,v_call,cdr3_aa
TRBJ2-6,NA,TRBV7-9,CASSLAGAGANVLTF
TRBJ1-5,NA,TRBV15,CATSRESRPQHF
TRBJ2-3,NA,TRBV30,CAWSVGDTQYF
TRBJ1-2,NA,TRBV12-3/TRBV12-4,CASSADRAYGYTF
TRBJ2-1,NA,TRBV6-4,CASSRESALNEQFF
TRBJ2-7,NA,TRBV9,CASNDDGAGYEQYF
TRBJ1-4,NA,TRBV5-5,CASQHWAENEKLFF
TRBJ2-1,NA,TRBV7-6,CASSSGLAGEGVNEQFF
TRBJ1-2,NA,TRBV5-4,CASSLEGYGYTF
TRBJ1-1,NA,TRBV18,CASSSQNMNTEAFF
TRBJ2-3,NA,TRBV11-3,CASSLGLSRGTDTQYF
TRBJ2-1,NA,TRBV15,CATSRDVGTGDLSDNEQFF
TRBJ2-7,NA,TRBV7-9,CASSLGGQGYEQYF
TRBJ1-3,once,TRBV9,CASSPRSSGNTIYF
TRBJ1-1,NA,TRBV12-3/TRBV12-4,CASSVGSGEAFF
TRBJ1-2,NA,TRBV27,CASSFFNRGSYGYTF
TRBJ2-2,NA,TRBV7-2,CASSSRWTGAGELFF
TRBJ2-7,NA,TRBV9,CASSVGPFGGGYEQYF
TRBJ2-1,NA,TRBV4-3,CASSSPGQGAIEQFF
TRBJ2-7,NA,TRBV6-5,CASSYSGGYSTEQYF
TRBJ1-1,once,TRBV7-2,CASSQRQGSTEAFF
TRBJ1-2,few,TRBV5-1,CASSLGAPEYGYTF
TRBJ1-1,NA,TRBV24-1,CATSDSDRAGTEAFF
TRBJ1-2,NA,TRBV11-2,CASSQLVGTGYTF